Described below is a single T cell receptor (beta chain) sequence and its context. The data belong to a study of T cell changes during pregnancy in multiple sclerosis. TCRdb keeps only in-frame clones here, not all; method: immunoSEQ multiplex PCR. Of tens of thousands of clones listed, 85% to 95% are singletons. Germline CDR1 is GTSNPN and CDR2 is SVGIG (reference sequence). Germline trimming cut 0 bases from V and 3 bases from J; bases unmatched to any gene: 8. The CDR3 is made up of 16 amino acids. The V gene is TRBV30, the J gene TRBJ2-7; TRBD1 agrees at 10 bases. This TCR was recovered from a female donor with multiple sclerosis, enrolled in a pregnancy study. The sample in question was CD8+ T cells from peripheral blood mononuclear cells, obtained in the third trimester of pregnancy. The CDR3 region is CAWSVLAGQGYYEQYF. CDR3 DNA: TGTGCCTGGAGTGTACTGGCGGGACAGGGGTACTACGAGCAGTACTTC.